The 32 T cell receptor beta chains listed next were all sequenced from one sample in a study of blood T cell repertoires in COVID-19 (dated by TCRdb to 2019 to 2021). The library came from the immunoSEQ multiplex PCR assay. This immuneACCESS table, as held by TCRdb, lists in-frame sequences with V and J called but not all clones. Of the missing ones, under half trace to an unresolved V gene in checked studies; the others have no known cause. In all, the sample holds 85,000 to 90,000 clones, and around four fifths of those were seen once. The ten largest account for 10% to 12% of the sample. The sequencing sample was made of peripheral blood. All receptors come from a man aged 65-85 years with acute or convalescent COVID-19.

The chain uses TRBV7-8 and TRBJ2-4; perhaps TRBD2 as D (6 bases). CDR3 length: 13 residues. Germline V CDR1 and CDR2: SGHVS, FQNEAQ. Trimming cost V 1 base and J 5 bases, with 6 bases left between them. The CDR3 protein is CASSLGRENIQYF. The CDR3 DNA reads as TGTGCCAGCAGCTTAGGGAGGGAAAACATTCAGTACTTC.

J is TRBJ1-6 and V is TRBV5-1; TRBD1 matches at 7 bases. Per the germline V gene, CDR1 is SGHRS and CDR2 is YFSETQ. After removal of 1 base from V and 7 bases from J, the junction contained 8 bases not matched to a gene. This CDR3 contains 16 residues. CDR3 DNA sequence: TGCGCCAGCAGCTTGCGAACAGGGGTGAGAAATTCACCCCTCCACTTT. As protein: CASSLRTGVRNSPLHF.

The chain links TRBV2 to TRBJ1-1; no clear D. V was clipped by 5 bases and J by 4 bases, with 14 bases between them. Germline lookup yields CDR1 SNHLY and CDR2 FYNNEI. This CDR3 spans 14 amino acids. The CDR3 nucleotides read TGTGCCAGCAGTACGAAAGCGGCGTCCACTGAAGCTTTCTTT. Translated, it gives CASSTKAASTEAFF.

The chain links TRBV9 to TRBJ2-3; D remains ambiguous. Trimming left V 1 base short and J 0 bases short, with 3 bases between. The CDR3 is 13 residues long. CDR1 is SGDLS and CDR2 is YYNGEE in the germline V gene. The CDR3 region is CASSVPSTDTQYF. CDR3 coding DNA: TGTGCCAGCAGCGTACCTAGCACAGATACGCAGTATTTT.

DNA of the CDR3: TGTGCCAGCAGTCCCAACAGCTACGAGCAGTACGTC. Amino acids: CASSPNSYEQYV. The V call is TRBV28, the J call TRBJ2-7; D unclear. The CDR3 totals 12 residues. The ends were cut back, 5 bases at V and 3 bases at J, with 8 bases in the middle. Per the germline V gene, CDR1 is MDHEN and CDR2 is SYDVKM.

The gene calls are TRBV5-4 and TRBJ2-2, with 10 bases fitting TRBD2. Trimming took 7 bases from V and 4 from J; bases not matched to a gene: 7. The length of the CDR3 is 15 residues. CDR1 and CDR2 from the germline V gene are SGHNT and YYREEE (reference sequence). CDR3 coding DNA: TGTGCCAGCTACACTAGCGGGGCGGGCACCGGGGAGCTGTTTTTT. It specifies CASYTSGAGTGELFF.

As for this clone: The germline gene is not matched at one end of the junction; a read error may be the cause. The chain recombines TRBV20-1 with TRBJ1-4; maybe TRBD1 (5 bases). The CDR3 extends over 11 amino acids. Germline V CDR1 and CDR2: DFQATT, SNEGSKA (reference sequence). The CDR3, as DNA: TGCAGTGCTAGACAGGGCGAAAGACTGTTTTTT. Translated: CSARQGERLFF.

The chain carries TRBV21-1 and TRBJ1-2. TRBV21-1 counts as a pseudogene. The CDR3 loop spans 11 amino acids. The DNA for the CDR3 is TGTGCCAGCAGCAAACCCGGGGGCTACACCTTC. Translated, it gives CASSKPGGYTF.

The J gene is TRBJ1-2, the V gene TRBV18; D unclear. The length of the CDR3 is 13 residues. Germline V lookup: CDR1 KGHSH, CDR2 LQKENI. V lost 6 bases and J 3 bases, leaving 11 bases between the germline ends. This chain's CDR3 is CASSALEDYGYTF. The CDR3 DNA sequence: TGTGCCAGCTCCGCCCTAGAGGACTATGGCTACACCTTC.

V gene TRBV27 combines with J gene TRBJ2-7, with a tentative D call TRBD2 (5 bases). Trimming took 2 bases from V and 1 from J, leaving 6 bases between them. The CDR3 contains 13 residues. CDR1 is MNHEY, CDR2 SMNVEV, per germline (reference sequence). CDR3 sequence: CASSLDYSYEQYF. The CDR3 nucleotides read TGTGCCAGCAGTTTAGACTATTCCTACGAGCAGTACTTC.

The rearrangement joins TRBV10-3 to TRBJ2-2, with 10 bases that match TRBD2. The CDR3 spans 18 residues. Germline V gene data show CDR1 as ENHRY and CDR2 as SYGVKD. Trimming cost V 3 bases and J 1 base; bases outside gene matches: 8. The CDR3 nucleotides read TGTGCCATCAGTGACCCTCCTATAGCGGGGGGGAACACCGGGGAGCTGTTTTTT. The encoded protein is CAISDPPIAGGNTGELFF.

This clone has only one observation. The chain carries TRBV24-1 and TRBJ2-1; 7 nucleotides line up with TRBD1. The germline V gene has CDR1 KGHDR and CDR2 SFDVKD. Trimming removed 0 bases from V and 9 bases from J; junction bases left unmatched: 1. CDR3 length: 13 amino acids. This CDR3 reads CATSDLQGVEQFF. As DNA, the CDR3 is TGTGCCACCAGTGATTTGCAGGGGGTTGAGCAGTTCTTC.

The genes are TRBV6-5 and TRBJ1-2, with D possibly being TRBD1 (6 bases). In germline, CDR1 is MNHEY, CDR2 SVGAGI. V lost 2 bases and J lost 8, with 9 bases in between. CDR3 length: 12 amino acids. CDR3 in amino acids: CASSYRGSGYTF. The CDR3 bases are TGTGCCAGCAGTTACAGGGGGAGCGGCTACACCTTC.

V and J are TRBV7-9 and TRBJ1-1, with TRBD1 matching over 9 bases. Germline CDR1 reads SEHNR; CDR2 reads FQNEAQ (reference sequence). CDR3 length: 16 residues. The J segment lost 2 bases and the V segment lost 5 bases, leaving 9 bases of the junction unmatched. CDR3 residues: CASSLGQGKFNTEAFF. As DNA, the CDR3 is TGTGCCAGCAGCCTGGGACAGGGAAAATTTAACACTGAAGCTTTCTTT.

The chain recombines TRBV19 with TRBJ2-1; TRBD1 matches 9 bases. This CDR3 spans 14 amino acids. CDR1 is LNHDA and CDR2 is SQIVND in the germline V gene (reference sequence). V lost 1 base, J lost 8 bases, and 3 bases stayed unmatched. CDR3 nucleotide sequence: TGTGCCAGTAGTATAGGGACAGGGGTAGATGAGCAGTTCTTC. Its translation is CASSIGTGVDEQFF.

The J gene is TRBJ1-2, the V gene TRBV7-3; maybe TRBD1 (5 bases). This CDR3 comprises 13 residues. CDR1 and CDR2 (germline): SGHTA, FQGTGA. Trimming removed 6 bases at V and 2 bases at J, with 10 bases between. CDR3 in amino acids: CASSLDSNYGYTF. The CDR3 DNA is TGTGCCAGCAGTCTCGACAGCAACTATGGCTACACCTTC.

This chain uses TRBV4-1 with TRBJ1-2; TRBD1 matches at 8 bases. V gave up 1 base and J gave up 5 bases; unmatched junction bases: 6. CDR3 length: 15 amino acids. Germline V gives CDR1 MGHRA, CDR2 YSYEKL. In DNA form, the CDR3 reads TGCGCCAGCAGCCAAGGACCAGGGGGCGCTTATGGCTACACCTTC. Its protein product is CASSQGPGGAYGYTF.

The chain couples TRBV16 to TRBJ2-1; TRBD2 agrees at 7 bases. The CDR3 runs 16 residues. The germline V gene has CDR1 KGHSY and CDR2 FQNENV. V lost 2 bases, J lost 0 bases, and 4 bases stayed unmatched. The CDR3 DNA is TGTGCCAGCAGCCAAGTCCGGACTAGCTCCTACAATGAGCAGTTCTTC. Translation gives CASSQVRTSSYNEQFF.

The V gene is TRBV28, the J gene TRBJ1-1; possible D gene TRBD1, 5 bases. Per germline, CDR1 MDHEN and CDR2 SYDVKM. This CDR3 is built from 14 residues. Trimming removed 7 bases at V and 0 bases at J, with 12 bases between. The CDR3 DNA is TGTGCCAGCACCCGGGGCGGGGTGAACACTGAAGCTTTCTTT. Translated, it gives CASTRGGVNTEAFF.

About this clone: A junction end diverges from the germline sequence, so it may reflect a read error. The CDR3 is CASSDSKPDRVGHRGAVF. In DNA, the CDR3 is TGTGCCAGCAGTGACTCGAAGCCGGACAGGGTAGGACACCGGGGAGCTGTTTTT. The rearrangement links TRBV6-4 to TRBJ2-2; the match to TRBD1 covers 8 bases. The germline CDR1 and CDR2 sequences are MRHNA and SNTAGT. The CDR3 is 18 amino acids.

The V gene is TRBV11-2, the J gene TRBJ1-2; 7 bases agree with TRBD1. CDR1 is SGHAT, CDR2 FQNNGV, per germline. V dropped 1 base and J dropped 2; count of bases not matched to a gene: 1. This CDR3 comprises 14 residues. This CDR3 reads CASSLAGQNYGYTF. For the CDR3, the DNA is TGTGCCAGCAGCTTAGCGGGACAGAACTATGGCTACACCTTC.

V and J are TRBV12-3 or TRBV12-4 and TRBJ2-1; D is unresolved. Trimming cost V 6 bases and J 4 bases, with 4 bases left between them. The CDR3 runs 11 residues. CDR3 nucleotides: TGTGCCAGCAGAGCTTACAATGAGCAGTTCTTC. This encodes CASRAYNEQFF.

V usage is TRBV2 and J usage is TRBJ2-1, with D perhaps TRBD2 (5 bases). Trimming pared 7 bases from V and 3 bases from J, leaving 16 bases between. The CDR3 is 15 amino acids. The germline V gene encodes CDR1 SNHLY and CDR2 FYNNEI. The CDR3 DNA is TGTGCCAGCACCGAGGGTCAGAGCCTCTACAATGAGCAGTTCTTC. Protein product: CASTEGQSLYNEQFF.

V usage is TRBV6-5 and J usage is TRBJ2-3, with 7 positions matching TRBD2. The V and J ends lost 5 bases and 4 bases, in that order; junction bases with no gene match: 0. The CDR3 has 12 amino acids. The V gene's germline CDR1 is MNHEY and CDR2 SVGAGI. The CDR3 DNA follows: TGTGCCAGCAGTCGGGGGGCAGATACGCAGTATTTT. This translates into CASSRGADTQYF.

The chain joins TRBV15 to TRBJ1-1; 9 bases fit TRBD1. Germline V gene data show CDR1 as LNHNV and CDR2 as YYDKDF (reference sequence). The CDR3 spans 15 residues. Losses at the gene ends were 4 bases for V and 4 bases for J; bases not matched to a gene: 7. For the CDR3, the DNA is TGTGCCACCAGCAACCGGACAGGGGTTAGCACTGAAGCTTTCTTT. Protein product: CATSNRTGVSTEAFF.

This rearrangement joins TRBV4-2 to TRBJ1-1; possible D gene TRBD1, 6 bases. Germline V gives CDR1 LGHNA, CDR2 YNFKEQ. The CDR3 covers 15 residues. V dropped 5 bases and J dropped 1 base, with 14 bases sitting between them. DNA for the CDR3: TGTGCCAGCAGCTCCTACTCGACAGGGAACACTGAAGCTTTCTTT. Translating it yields CASSSYSTGNTEAFF.

The CDR3: CASKSGGATGDTQYF. In nucleotides, the CDR3 is TGTGCCAGCAAAAGCGGCGGAGCGACTGGAGATACGCAGTATTTT. This chain uses TRBV2 with TRBJ2-3; maybe TRBD2 (5 bases). The germline CDR1 and CDR2 sequences are SNHLY and FYNNEI. Trimming removed 7 bases at V and 5 bases at J, with 19 bases between. The CDR3 runs to 15 residues.

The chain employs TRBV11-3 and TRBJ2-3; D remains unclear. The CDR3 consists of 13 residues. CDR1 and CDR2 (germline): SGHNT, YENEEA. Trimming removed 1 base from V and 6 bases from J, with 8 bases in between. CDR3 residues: CASSLAPRDTQYF. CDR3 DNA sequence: TGTGCCAGCAGCTTAGCCCCGAGGGATACGCAGTATTTT.

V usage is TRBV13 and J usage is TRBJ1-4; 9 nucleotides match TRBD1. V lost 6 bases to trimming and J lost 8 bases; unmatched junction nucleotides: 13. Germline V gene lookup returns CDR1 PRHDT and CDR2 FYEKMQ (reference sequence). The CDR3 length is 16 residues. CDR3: CASSRTTGGAGEKLFF. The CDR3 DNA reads TGTGCCAGCAGTCGTACCACAGGGGGCGCAGGGGAAAAACTGTTTTTT.

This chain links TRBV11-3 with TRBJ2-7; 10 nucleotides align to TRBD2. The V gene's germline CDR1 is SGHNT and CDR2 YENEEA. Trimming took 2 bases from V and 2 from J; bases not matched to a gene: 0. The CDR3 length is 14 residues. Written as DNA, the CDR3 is TGTGCCAGCAGCTTAACTAGCGGGGCCTACGAGCAGTACTTC. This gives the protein CASSLTSGAYEQYF.

CDR3 amino acids: CASSQDPTGPVSNYGYTF. The CDR3 DNA reads TGTGCCAGCAGCCAAGATCCAACAGGGCCCGTATCCAACTATGGCTACACCTTC. The chain is built from TRBV4-2 and TRBJ1-2; possibly TRBD1 for D (6 bases). Trimming left V 0 bases short and J 2 bases short, with 19 bases between. Germline values: CDR1 LGHNA, CDR2 YNFKEQ. The CDR3 contains 18 residues.

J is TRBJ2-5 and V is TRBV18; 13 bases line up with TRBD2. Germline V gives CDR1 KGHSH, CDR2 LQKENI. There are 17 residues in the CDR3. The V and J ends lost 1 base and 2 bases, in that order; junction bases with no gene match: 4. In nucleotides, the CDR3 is TGTGCCAGCTCACCACTCGGACTAGCGGGGGTACAAGAGACCCAGTACTTC. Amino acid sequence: CASSPLGLAGVQETQYF.